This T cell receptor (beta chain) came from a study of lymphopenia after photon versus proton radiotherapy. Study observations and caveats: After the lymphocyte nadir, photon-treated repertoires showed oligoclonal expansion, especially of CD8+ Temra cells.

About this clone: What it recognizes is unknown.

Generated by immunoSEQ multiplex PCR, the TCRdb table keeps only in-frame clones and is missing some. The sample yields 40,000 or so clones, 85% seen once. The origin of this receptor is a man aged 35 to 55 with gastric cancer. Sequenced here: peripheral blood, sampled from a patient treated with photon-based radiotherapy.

Here the CDR3 DNA reads TGCGCCAGCAGGGCAGACACTAAGGGGCAGTACTTC. Protein sequence: CASRADTKGQYF. J is TRBJ2-7 and V is TRBV10-1, with unresolved D. The CDR3 contains 12 residues. CDR1 and CDR2 (germline): WNHNN, SYGVQD (reference sequence). V gave up 6 bases and J gave up 9 bases, with 15 bases separating them.